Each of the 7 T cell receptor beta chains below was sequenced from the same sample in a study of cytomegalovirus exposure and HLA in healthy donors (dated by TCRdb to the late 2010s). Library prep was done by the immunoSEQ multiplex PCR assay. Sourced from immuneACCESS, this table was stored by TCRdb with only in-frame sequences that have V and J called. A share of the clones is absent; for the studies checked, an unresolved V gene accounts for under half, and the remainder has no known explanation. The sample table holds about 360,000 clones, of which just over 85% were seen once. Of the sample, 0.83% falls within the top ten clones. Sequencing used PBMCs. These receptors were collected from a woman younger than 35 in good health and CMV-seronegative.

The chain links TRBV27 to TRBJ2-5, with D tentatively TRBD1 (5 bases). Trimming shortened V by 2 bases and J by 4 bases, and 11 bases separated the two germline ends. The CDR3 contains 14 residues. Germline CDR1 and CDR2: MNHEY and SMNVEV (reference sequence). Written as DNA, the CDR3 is TGTGCCAGCAGTTTAGGGGCTTGGGCAGAGACCCAGTACTTC. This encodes CASSLGAWAETQYF.

CDR3 sequence reads: CASSVWVDGGGDIQYF. As DNA, the CDR3 is TGTGCCAGCAGTGTCTGGGTTGACGGAGGAGGGGACATTCAGTACTTC. The chain recombines TRBV2 with TRBJ2-4; D may be TRBD2 (6 bases). Germline assignment: CDR1 SNHLY and CDR2 FYNNEI. There are 16 residues in the CDR3. Between the trimmed V and J ends, which lost 4 bases and 8 bases, there was a span of 21 bases.

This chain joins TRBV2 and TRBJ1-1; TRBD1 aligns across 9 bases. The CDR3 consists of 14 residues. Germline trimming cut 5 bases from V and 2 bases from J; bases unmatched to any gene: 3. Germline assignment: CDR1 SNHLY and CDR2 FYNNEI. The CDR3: CASSQDRGNTEAFF. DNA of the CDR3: TGTGCCAGCAGTCAGGACAGGGGTAACACTGAAGCTTTCTTT.

As DNA, the CDR3 is TGCGCCAGCAGCTTGATGGGACACAACACCGGGGAGCTGTTTTTT. Its protein product is CASSLMGHNTGELFF. The rearrangement joins TRBV5-1 to TRBJ2-2, with a weak D call TRBD1 (6 bases). V shed 1 base and J shed 2 bases, with 9 bases lying between them. Per germline, CDR1 SGHRS and CDR2 YFSETQ. The CDR3 consists of 15 residues.

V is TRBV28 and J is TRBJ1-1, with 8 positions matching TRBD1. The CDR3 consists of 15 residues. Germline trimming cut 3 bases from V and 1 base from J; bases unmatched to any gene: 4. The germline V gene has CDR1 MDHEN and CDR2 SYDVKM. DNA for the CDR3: TGTGCCAGCAGTTTCTACCAGGGGGCGAACACTGAAGCTTTCTTT. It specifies CASSFYQGANTEAFF.

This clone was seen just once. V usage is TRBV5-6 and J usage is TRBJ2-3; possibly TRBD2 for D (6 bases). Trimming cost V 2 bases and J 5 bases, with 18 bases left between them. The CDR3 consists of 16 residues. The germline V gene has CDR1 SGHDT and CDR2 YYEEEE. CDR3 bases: TGTGCCAGCAGCTTATACTCCGGGGGTCGCAAAGATACGCAGTATTTT. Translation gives CASSLYSGGRKDTQYF.

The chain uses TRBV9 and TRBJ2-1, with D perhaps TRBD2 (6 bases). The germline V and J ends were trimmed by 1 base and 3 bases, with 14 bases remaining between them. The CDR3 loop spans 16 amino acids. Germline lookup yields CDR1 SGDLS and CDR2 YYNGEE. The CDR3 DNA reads TGTGCCAGCAGCGTAACTAGCCACATAAGCTACAATGAGCAGTTCTTC. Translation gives CASSVTSHISYNEQFF.